The TCR beta chain described here comes from a study of shared clonotypes between healthy human individuals. Notes on the study in general: Blood alone was sampled, and tissue repertoires likely differ.

This table comes from immunoSEQ multiplex PCR, and its TCRdb copy is limited to in-frame clones, with some not included. The sample lists millions of clones, 85% to 95% seen once, with 0.14% in the top ten. Notes on this clone: Antigen: not known.

In the CD4+ fraction, cells were divided into CD45RA+ naive and CD45RA-negative memory subsets. Sequenced input: naive CD4+ T cells sorted from blood. Described subset: CD45RA+ positively selected. The receptor was derived from a man younger than 30 in good health.

The CDR3, as DNA: TGCGCCAGCAGCTTTGACCGGGTTCAACCCCAGCATTTT. Translation: CASSFDRVQPQHF. The chain employs TRBV4-1 and TRBJ1-5; D not resolved. Trimming stripped 5 bases from V and 10 bases from J, with 15 bases between. From germline, CDR1 is MGHRA and CDR2 YSYEKL. CDR3 length: 13 residues.